Presented here are 32 T cell receptor beta chains from one specimen sequenced in a study of graft-versus-host responses after intestinal transplantation. Their recognized antigens are unknown. The table came from immunoSEQ multiplex PCR; TCRdb's copy has only in-frame clones and leaves some out. The profile covers around 120,000 clones, with about 93% appearing a single time and around 0.12% taken by the ten largest. The source material was unstimulated CD4+ T cells sorted from spleen or lymph node cells, sampled before intestinal transplant. Receptors were obtained from a human donor who received an intestinal transplant.

The V and J genes are TRBV5-1 and TRBJ2-2; D not resolved. V was cut by 2 bases and J by 8 bases, with 7 bases left in between. The CDR3 sequence is 12 residues long. Germline CDR1 SGHRS, CDR2 YFSETQ. CDR3 region: CASSFEAGELFF. For the CDR3, the DNA is TGCGCCAGCAGCTTCGAGGCTGGGGAGCTGTTTTTT.

The chain uses TRBV27 and TRBJ2-5, with 10 bases identical to TRBD2. Trimming removed 3 bases from V and 5 bases from J; junction bases left unmatched: 12. The CDR3 loop spans 17 amino acids. CDR1 is MNHEY and CDR2 is SMNVEV in the germline V gene (reference sequence). The CDR3 bases are TGTGCCAGCAGTTTTGTCATGAGCGGGAGGGCCGTTGAGACCCAGTACTTC. This gives the protein CASSFVMSGRAVETQYF.

This clone was seen once. V gene TRBV7-3 combines with J gene TRBJ1-1, with a possible D match to TRBD1 (5 bases). CDR1 SGHTA and CDR2 FQGTGA come from the germline V gene. This CDR3 is 17 amino acids long. Trimming removed 0 bases from V and 1 base from J, with 15 bases in between. CDR3 sequence: CASSLTFSTAQNTEAFF. The CDR3 DNA follows: TGTGCCAGCAGCTTAACCTTTTCGACAGCCCAGAACACTGAAGCTTTCTTT.

The V and J genes are TRBV5-1 and TRBJ2-7; 10 bases map to TRBD2. The CDR3 length is 15 residues. V gave up 3 bases and J gave up 5 bases; unmatched junction bases: 8. Germline assignment: CDR1 SGHRS and CDR2 YFSETQ. Here the CDR3 reads CASSSLAGVANEQYF. The CDR3 DNA reads TGCGCCAGCAGCTCTCTAGCGGGAGTGGCCAACGAGCAGTACTTC.

The rearrangement links TRBV5-1 to TRBJ1-2; 9 nucleotides agree with TRBD1. Germline values: CDR1 SGHRS, CDR2 YFSETQ. The V gene end was trimmed by 4 bases and the J gene end by 3 bases; junction bases not matched to a gene: 4. The length of the CDR3 is 14 residues. As DNA, the CDR3 is TGCGCCAGCAGCCAGGGACAGGGTGACTATGGCTACACCTTC. This encodes CASSQGQGDYGYTF.

The chain has TRBV6-1 and TRBJ1-5; D remains ambiguous. Germline lookup yields CDR1 MNHNS and CDR2 SASEGT. Trimming shortened V by 2 bases and J by 4 bases, and 9 bases separated the two germline ends. The CDR3 spans 14 residues. This CDR3 is CASSERWPNQPQHF. The CDR3, as DNA: TGTGCCAGCAGTGAAAGGTGGCCGAATCAGCCCCAGCATTTT.

This clone was counted a single time. The genes are TRBV5-4 and TRBJ2-3; no firm D call. Trimming removed 3 bases from V and 0 bases from J, with 5 bases in between. Germline lookup yields CDR1 SGHNT and CDR2 YYREEE (reference sequence). The CDR3 is 13 residues long. The CDR3 bases are TGTGCCAGCAGCTACCGTAGCACAGATACGCAGTATTTT. This encodes CASSYRSTDTQYF.

The chain uses TRBV6-1 and TRBJ1-2; weak D call: TRBD1 (6 bases). CDR3 length: 13 amino acids. Germline CDR1 is MNHNS and CDR2 is SASEGT. V was cut by 5 bases and J by 7 bases, with 14 bases left in between. The CDR3 protein is CASSPTGLGGYTF. In nucleotides, the CDR3 is TGTGCCAGCAGTCCGACAGGCCTAGGTGGCTACACCTTC.

The V and J genes are TRBV5-1 and TRBJ2-3, with 9 positions matching TRBD2. V trimming: 3 bases; J trimming: 4 bases; junction bases outside the gene matches: 9. The CDR3 contains 16 residues. CDR1 SGHRS and CDR2 YFSETQ come from the germline V gene. The CDR3 region is CASSSNSGRGADTQYF. The CDR3 DNA reads TGCGCCAGCAGCTCCAATAGCGGGAGAGGCGCAGATACGCAGTATTTT.

The chain recombines TRBV30 with TRBJ2-1; 9 positions match TRBD2. CDR3 length: 16 amino acids. V was clipped by 1 base and J by 2 bases; unmatched bases: 6. CDR1 is GTSNPN, CDR2 SVGIG, per germline (reference sequence). For the CDR3, the DNA is TGTGCCTGGAGTGCCCCCCCTAGCGGGGCCTACAATGAGCAGTTCTTC. Translation gives CAWSAPPSGAYNEQFF.

The rearrangement joins TRBV18 to TRBJ2-7; unclear D gene. This CDR3 spans 15 amino acids. Germline V gene lookup returns CDR1 KGHSH and CDR2 LQKENI. V dropped 6 bases and J dropped 3 bases, with 18 bases sitting between them. The CDR3 nucleotides are TGTGCCAGCTCGCCGGTGGGGAAACTACTCTACGAGCAGTACTTC. Translating gives CASSPVGKLLYEQYF.

To note about this clone: A junction boundary mismatches the germline segment, possibly from a read error. J is TRBJ2-4 and V is TRBV28; the match to TRBD2 covers 10 bases. CDR3 size: 16 residues. CDR1 is MDHEN and CDR2 is SYDVKM in the germline V gene. The CDR3 region has the DNA TGTGCCAGCAGTATATGGACTAGCGGAGCCCGAAACATTCAGTACTTC. Translation gives CASSIWTSGARNIQYF.

The chain couples TRBV7-8 to TRBJ1-2; no definite D call. CDR1 and CDR2 (germline): SGHVS, FQNEAQ. The V and J ends lost 5 bases and 6 bases respectively, with 22 bases between them. This CDR3 contains 16 residues. The CDR3 loop is CASSPRREPPPNGYTF. CDR3 DNA sequence: TGTGCCAGCAGCCCCCGGAGGGAACCCCCTCCTAATGGCTACACCTTC.

The rearrangement joins TRBV19 to TRBJ1-2; 10 bases line up with TRBD1. Germline CDR1 and CDR2: LNHDA and SQIVND (reference sequence). CDR3 length: 16 amino acids. V lost 5 bases to trimming and J lost 8 bases; unmatched junction nucleotides: 14. The CDR3 nucleotides are TGTGCCAGTAGTCTCCCGGGACAGGGGACCTCTAGGGGCTACACCTTC. Its protein product is CASSLPGQGTSRGYTF.

The V and J genes are TRBV19 and TRBJ2-7, with 13 nucleotides matching TRBD2. This CDR3 contains 17 residues. The V gene end was trimmed by 5 bases and the J gene end by 0 bases; junction bases not matched to a gene: 7. CDR1 LNHDA and CDR2 SQIVND come from the germline V gene (reference sequence). The CDR3 reads CASSPLLAGGPSYEQYF. CDR3 nucleotide sequence: TGTGCCAGTAGTCCACTACTAGCGGGAGGGCCCTCCTACGAGCAGTACTTC.

The J gene is TRBJ1-5, the V gene TRBV7-9; the D gene is possibly TRBD1 (5 bases). Between the trimmed V and J ends, which lost 7 bases and 8 bases, there was a span of 21 bases. This CDR3 is 15 amino acids long. The germline V gene has CDR1 SEHNR and CDR2 FQNEAQ (reference sequence). CDR3 DNA: TGTGCCAGCACCCGAACAGGTTTCAGTTCAGAGCCCCAGCATTTT. Encoded protein: CASTRTGFSSEPQHF. The full variable domain, with the rest looked up from reference TRBV7-9 and TRBJ1-5, is DTGVSQNPRHKITKRGQNVTFRCDPISEHNRLYWYRQTLGQGPEFLTYFQNEAQLEKSRLLSDRFSAERPKGSFSTLEIQRTEQGDSAMYLCASTRTGFSSEPQHFGDGTRLSIL.

The CDR3 sequence: CASSQSGSDYNEQFF. CDR3 nucleotide sequence: TGCGCCAGCAGCCAAAGCGGATCTGATTACAATGAGCAGTTCTTC. This chain connects TRBV5-1 to TRBJ2-1, with a possible D match to TRBD2 (5 bases). V was pared by 4 bases and J by 4 bases, with 15 bases between. The CDR3 length is 15 residues. Per germline, CDR1 SGHRS and CDR2 YFSETQ.

This chain links TRBV4-1 with TRBJ2-3, with 8 bases matching TRBD2. CDR3 size: 16 residues. With 4 bases clipped from V and 3 bases from J, the junction kept 9 bases outside the gene matches. Germline V gives CDR1 MGHRA, CDR2 YSYEKL. DNA of the CDR3: TGCGCCAGCAGCCCTTTAGCGGGATATGTGACAGATACGCAGTATTTT. It yields the protein CASSPLAGYVTDTQYF.

The J gene is TRBJ2-7, the V gene TRBV19; the D call may be TRBD1 or TRBD2 (5 bases each). This CDR3 comprises 15 residues. Trimming took 5 bases from V and 3 from J, leaving 17 bases between them. Germline-derived CDR1 and CDR2 are LNHDA and SQIVND (reference sequence). The CDR3 DNA sequence: TGTGCCAGTAGTCTCCGGGGCCGTGGCCTCTACGAGCAGTACTTC. This encodes CASSLRGRGLYEQYF.

The chain employs TRBV27 and TRBJ1-1; the D gene is possibly TRBD1 (6 bases). Germline V gene sequence: CDR1 MNHEY, CDR2 SMNVEV (reference sequence). The V end was cut by 8 bases, the J end by 1 base, with 20 bases between. This CDR3 is built from 16 residues. The CDR3 spells CASGRRGQGKNTEAFF. CDR3 nucleotide sequence: TGTGCCAGCGGCCGCAGGGGACAAGGGAAGAACACTGAAGCTTTCTTT.

This clone was counted only a few times. The chain links TRBV29-1 to TRBJ1-1; perhaps TRBD1 as D (5 bases). The CDR3 has 12 residues. Germline V lookup: CDR1 SQVTM, CDR2 ANQGSEA. V was clipped by 6 bases and J by 0 bases, with 8 bases between them. CDR3 in amino acids: CSVCRVNTEAFF. The CDR3 nucleotides are TGCAGCGTCTGCAGGGTGAACACTGAAGCTTTCTTT.

V and J are TRBV30 and TRBJ1-1; weak D call: TRBD1 (5 bases). The length of the CDR3 is 14 residues. The V and J ends lost 2 bases and 1 base respectively, with 11 bases between them. Germline V CDR1 and CDR2: GTSNPN, SVGIG (reference sequence). The CDR3, as DNA: TGTGCCTGGAGTACGGAAGACAGGAACACTGAAGCTTTCTTT. Protein: CAWSTEDRNTEAFF.

The rearrangement links TRBV15 to TRBJ2-2; 9 positions match TRBD1. With 9 bases clipped from V and 1 base from J, the junction kept 9 bases outside the gene matches. From germline, CDR1 is LNHNV and CDR2 YYDKDF (reference sequence). This CDR3 contains 16 residues. The CDR3 is CATGLGGQGNTGELFF. The CDR3 region has the DNA TGTGCCACTGGTTTGGGGGGACAGGGGAACACCGGGGAGCTGTTTTTT.

This chain links TRBV28 with TRBJ2-1; a possible D gene is TRBD1 (5 bases). Germline CDR1 reads MDHEN; CDR2 reads SYDVKM. Trimming took off 7 bases at V and 8 bases at J, with 12 bases between the two ends. The CDR3 length is 12 residues. CDR3 sequence (DNA): TGTGCCAGCAAGCAGGGTCGGCATGAGCAGTTCTTC. Protein sequence: CASKQGRHEQFF. Together with reference TRBV28 and TRBJ2-1, the CDR3 gives the full variable domain: DVKVTQSSRYLVKRTGEKVFLECVQDMDHENMFWYRQDPGLGLRLIYFSYDVKMKEKGDIPEGYSVSREKKERFSLILESASTNQTSMYLCASKQGRHEQFFGPGTRLTVL.

The chain combines TRBV6-5 with TRBJ2-7; the match to TRBD1 covers 7 bases. The V gene's germline CDR1 is MNHEY and CDR2 SVGAGI. The CDR3 has 13 amino acids. The V gene end was trimmed by 5 bases and the J gene end by 3 bases; junction bases not matched to a gene: 4. The CDR3 DNA reads TGTGCCAGCAGTAGGGGGCCAGTCTACGAGCAGTACTTC. Translation: CASSRGPVYEQYF.

The sample holds one count of this clone. The chain recombines TRBV5-1 with TRBJ2-5, with TRBD2 identical over 12 bases. Germline V lookup: CDR1 SGHRS, CDR2 YFSETQ. CDR3 size: 15 residues. Germline trimming cut 4 bases from V and 5 bases from J; bases unmatched to any gene: 6. CDR3: CASSPSGRAVETQYF. The DNA of the CDR3 is TGCGCCAGCAGCCCTAGCGGGAGGGCCGTCGAGACCCAGTACTTC.

The J gene is TRBJ2-3, the V gene TRBV14; TRBD2 agrees at 9 bases. Germline values: CDR1 SGHDN, CDR2 FVKESK. The junction had 2 bases not matched to a gene; V was cut back by 0 bases and J by 1 base. This CDR3 spans 16 amino acids. CDR3 coding DNA: TGTGCCAGCAGCCAAGATCAGCGGGAGGGCACAGATACGCAGTATTTT. It translates to CASSQDQREGTDTQYF.

The V gene is TRBV9, the J gene TRBJ1-1; possibly TRBD1 for D (5 bases). CDR1 and CDR2 (germline): SGDLS, YYNGEE. V gave up 2 bases and J gave up 1 base, with 12 bases separating them. The CDR3 spans 15 residues. CDR3 nucleotides: TGTGCCAGCAGCGTCCCGACAGCTAAGAACACTGAAGCTTTCTTT. Translating gives CASSVPTAKNTEAFF.

V gene TRBV27 combines with J gene TRBJ2-1; TRBD2 matches at 8 bases. The CDR3 sequence is 16 residues long. Trimming at V came to 2 bases and at J to 6 bases, leaving 9 bases not matched to a gene. Germline V gene data show CDR1 as MNHEY and CDR2 as SMNVEV (reference sequence). CDR3 sequence reads: CASSLNGGRFGNEQFF. CDR3 nucleotides: TGTGCCAGCAGTTTAAACGGCGGGAGGTTCGGCAATGAGCAGTTCTTC.

The rearrangement uses TRBV7-3 and TRBJ2-5; D remains unclear. V was pared by 1 base and J by 2 bases, with 5 bases between. The CDR3 loop spans 13 amino acids. Germline V gene data show CDR1 as SGHTA and CDR2 as FQGTGA. The CDR3 nucleotides read TGTGCCAGCAGCTTAATGGGTCAAGAGACCCAGTACTTC. Amino acids: CASSLMGQETQYF. Based on the CDR3 plus reference TRBV7-3 and TRBJ2-5, the full variable domain is GAGVSQTPSNKVTEKGKYVELRCDPISGHTALYWYRQSLGQGPEFLIYFQGTGAADDSGLPNDRFFAVRPEGSVSTLKIQRTERGDSAVYLCASSLMGQETQYFGPGTRLLVL.

The V and J genes are TRBV9 and TRBJ1-2; perhaps TRBD1 as D (5 bases). Trimming took 3 bases from V and 2 from J, leaving 11 bases between them. The length of the CDR3 is 14 residues. The germline V gene has CDR1 SGDLS and CDR2 YYNGEE. This CDR3 reads CASSGGSGNYGYTF. The CDR3, as DNA: TGTGCCAGCAGCGGGGGGTCGGGAAACTATGGCTACACCTTC.

The rearrangement uses TRBV6-5 and TRBJ1-5; a possible D gene is TRBD1 (5 bases). The CDR3 has 14 amino acids. Germline V gene data show CDR1 as MNHEY and CDR2 as SVGAGI. V was shortened by 2 bases and J by 0 bases, with 5 bases between the two germline ends. The CDR3 sequence: CASSYTGSNQPQHF. The CDR3 nucleotides are TGTGCCAGCAGTTACACAGGTAGCAATCAGCCCCAGCATTTT.